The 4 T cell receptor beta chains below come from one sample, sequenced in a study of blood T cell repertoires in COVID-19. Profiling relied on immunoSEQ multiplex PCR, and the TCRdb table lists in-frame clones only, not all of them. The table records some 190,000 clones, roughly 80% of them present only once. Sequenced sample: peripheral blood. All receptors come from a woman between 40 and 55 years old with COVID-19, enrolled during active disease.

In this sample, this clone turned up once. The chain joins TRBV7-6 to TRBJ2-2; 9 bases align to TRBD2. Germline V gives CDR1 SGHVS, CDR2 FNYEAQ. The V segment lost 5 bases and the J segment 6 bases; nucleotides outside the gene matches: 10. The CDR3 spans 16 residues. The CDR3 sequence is CASSPTSGIRAGELFF. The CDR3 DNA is TGTGCCAGCAGCCCGACTAGCGGCATTAGGGCCGGGGAGCTGTTTTTT.

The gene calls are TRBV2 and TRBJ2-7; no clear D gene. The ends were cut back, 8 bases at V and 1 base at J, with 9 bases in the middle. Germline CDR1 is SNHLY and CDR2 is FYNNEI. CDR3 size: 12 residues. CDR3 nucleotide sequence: TGTGCCAGCTGTACAGTTTCCTACGAGCAGTACTTC. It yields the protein CASCTVSYEQYF. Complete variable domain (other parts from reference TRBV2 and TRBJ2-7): EPEVTQTPSHQVTQMGQEVILRCVPISNHLYFYWYRQILGQKVEFLVSFYNNEISEKSEIFDDQFSVERPDGSNFTLKIRSTKLEDSAMYFCASCTVSYEQYFGPGTRLTVT.

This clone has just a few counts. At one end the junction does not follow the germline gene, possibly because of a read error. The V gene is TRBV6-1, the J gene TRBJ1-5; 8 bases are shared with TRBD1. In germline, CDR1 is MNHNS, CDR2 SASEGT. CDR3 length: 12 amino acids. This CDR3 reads CASSEGPGQGNF. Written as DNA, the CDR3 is TGTGCCAGCAGTGAAGGTCCCGGACAGGGCAATTTT.

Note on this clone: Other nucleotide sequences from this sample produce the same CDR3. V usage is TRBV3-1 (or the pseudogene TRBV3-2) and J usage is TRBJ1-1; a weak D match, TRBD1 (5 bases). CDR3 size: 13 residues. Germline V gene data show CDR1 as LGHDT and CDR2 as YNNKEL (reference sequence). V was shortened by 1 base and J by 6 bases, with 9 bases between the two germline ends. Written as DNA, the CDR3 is TGTGCCAGCAGCCAAGGGGGGAGGCCTGAAGCTTTCTTT. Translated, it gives CASSQGGRPEAFF.